The following is a T cell receptor (beta chain) sequence with its context. Between the trimmed V and J ends, which lost 3 bases and 5 bases, there was a span of 7 bases. The CDR3 totals 12 residues. This specimen belongs to a study of blood T cell repertoires in COVID-19. The wider study: Spain, Italy and the United States supplied samples that represented acute and convalescent COVID-19. PBMCs, B-cell-depleted T cells, or T cells provided the cDNA or gDNA that made up the material.

The repertoire was sequenced with immunoSEQ multiplex PCR; TCRdb's copy has only in-frame clones and lacks some. The repertoire holds some 60,000 clones, with about 88% as singletons. The material sequenced was peripheral blood. This TCR came from a man in his fifties or sixties with acute or convalescent COVID-19. The rearrangement links TRBV12-3 or TRBV12-4 to TRBJ1-2; D not certain. The CDR3 region is CASSLTEYGYTF. In nucleotides, the CDR3 is TGTGCCAGCAGTTTGACGGAGTATGGCTACACCTTC.